Each of the 26 T cell receptor beta chains below was sequenced from the same sample in a study of response to subunit inactivated influenza vaccine. One entry per CDR3 protein, called by TCRdb with MiXCR from the RT-PCR reads. The data show around 790,000 distinct CDR3 sequences, less than 25% seen once. Sample: PBMCs from blood, taken 5 to 6 days after vaccination. The receptor source for this set is a man over 45 who received an inactivated influenza vaccine.

Only a few counts were recorded for this clonotype. V is TRBV4-1 and J is TRBJ2-2; 7 bases align to TRBD2. This CDR3 contains 16 residues. CDR1 is MGHRA, CDR2 YSYEKL, per germline. V trimming: 1 base; J trimming: 0 bases; junction bases outside the gene matches: 2. CDR3 bases: TGCGCCAGCAGCCAAGGGCGGGGGTCGAACACCGGGGAGCTGTTTTTT. It translates to CASSQGRGSNTGELFF.

This clonotype was recorded a few times. The rearrangement links TRBV5-5 to TRBJ2-7, with 7 nucleotides matching TRBD1. CDR3 length: 15 amino acids. Germline trimming cut 5 bases from V and 0 bases from J; bases unmatched to any gene: 8. In germline, CDR1 is SGHKS, CDR2 YYEKEE (reference sequence). The CDR3 DNA is TGTGCCAGCAGTTGGGGGACAGCGCGCTCCTACGAGCAGTACTTC. It translates to CASSWGTARSYEQYF.

The CDR3 spells CASSQVADYEQYF. The CDR3 DNA is TGCGCCAGCAGCCAAGTTGCTGACTACGAGCAGTACTTC. The gene calls are TRBV4-3 and TRBJ2-7; unclear D gene. The CDR3 length is 13 residues. Looked up from germline, CDR1 is LGHNA and CDR2 is YSLEER. V lost 1 base and J 3 bases, leaving 7 bases between the germline ends.

The CDR3 here is CASSPSGRVGNEQFF. The CDR3 coding sequence is TGCGCCAGCAGCCCAAGCGGCAGGGTCGGGAATGAGCAGTTCTTC. This rearrangement joins TRBV4-1 to TRBJ2-1; the D call may be TRBD1 or TRBD2 (5 bases each). Trimming stripped 4 bases from V and 7 bases from J, with 17 bases between. CDR3 length: 15 residues. Germline assignment: CDR1 MGHRA and CDR2 YSYEKL.

There are a few counts of this clonotype. The V gene is TRBV18, the J gene TRBJ2-4, with 8 nucleotides matching TRBD1. Per the germline V gene, CDR1 is KGHSH and CDR2 is LQKENI. V shed 6 bases and J 0 bases; nucleotides not matched to a gene: 7. CDR3 size: 16 residues. The DNA of the CDR3 is TGTGCCAGCTCCCGTGGACAGGGTCTAGCCAAAAACATTCAGTACTTC. It yields the protein CASSRGQGLAKNIQYF.

The V call is TRBV10-3, the J call TRBJ1-4, with no clear D. Germline V gene lookup returns CDR1 ENHRY and CDR2 SYGVKD. The CDR3 consists of 16 residues. Trimming removed 1 base at V and 1 base at J, with 10 bases between. DNA of the CDR3: TGTGCCATCAGTGAGTGGGGAGGAGGAACTAATGAAAAACTGTTTTTT. Protein: CAISEWGGGTNEKLFF.

CDR3 residues: CASSLRAGPNEQFF. CDR3 coding DNA: TGTGCCAGCAGCTTACGAGCGGGACCGAATGAGCAGTTCTTC. The chain joins TRBV7-8 to TRBJ2-1; TRBD2 agrees at 7 bases. The V gene's germline CDR1 is SGHVS and CDR2 FQNEAQ. The CDR3 spans 14 residues. Unmatched junction bases numbered 5, after V lost 2 bases and J lost 7 bases.

The chain links TRBV6-6 to TRBJ2-5; TRBD1 agrees at 7 bases. Looked up from germline, CDR1 is MNHNY and CDR2 is SVGAGI (reference sequence). The CDR3 length is 12 residues. V lost 6 bases to trimming and J lost 2 bases; unmatched junction nucleotides: 0. The CDR3 bases are TGTGCCAGCAGGGACAGGCAAGAGACCCAGTACTTC. Its translation: CASRDRQETQYF.

The rearrangement joins TRBV20-1 to TRBJ1-2, with 7 bases lining up with TRBD1. V shed 3 bases and J 0 bases; nucleotides not matched to a gene: 13. The CDR3 contains 17 residues. Germline V gives CDR1 DFQATT, CDR2 SNEGSKA (reference sequence). CDR3 coding DNA: TGCAGTGCTAGTCCAGACAGGGAACCCTTAGCTAACTATGGCTACACCTTC. It codes for CSASPDREPLANYGYTF.

The chain recombines TRBV5-1 with TRBJ1-1; D possibly corresponds to TRBD1 (5 bases). Germline-derived CDR1 and CDR2 are SGHRS and YFSETQ. V was trimmed by 0 bases and J by 10 bases, leaving 13 bases between them. The CDR3 extends over 13 amino acids. CDR3 nucleotides: TGCGCCAGCAGCTTGGAGGGCCAGGGTGGAGCTTTCTTT. Translating gives CASSLEGQGGAFF.

This chain connects TRBV2 to TRBJ1-1, with D perhaps TRBD1 (5 bases). Trimming took off 7 bases at V and 7 bases at J, with 19 bases between the two ends. The CDR3 extends over 14 amino acids. CDR1 is SNHLY and CDR2 is FYNNEI in the germline V gene. The CDR3: CASNSGRPRGEAFF. CDR3 nucleotides: TGTGCCAGCAACTCAGGACGGCCGAGGGGTGAAGCTTTCTTT. The entire variable domain, with the rest obtained from reference TRBV2 and TRBJ1-1, is as follows: EPEVTQTPSHQVTQMGQEVILRCVPISNHLYFYWYRQILGQKVEFLVSFYNNEISEKSEIFDDQFSVERPDGSNFTLKIRSTKLEDSAMYFCASNSGRPRGEAFFGQGTRLTVV.

This clonotype was detected only a few times. The genes are TRBV9 and TRBJ2-5; weak D call: TRBD1 (5 bases). Germline V CDR1 and CDR2: SGDLS, YYNGEE. CDR3 size: 14 residues. Trimming removed 0 bases from V and 2 bases from J, with 8 bases in between. This CDR3 reads CASSVVGQQETQYF. In nucleotides, the CDR3 is TGTGCCAGCAGCGTAGTTGGACAACAAGAGACCCAGTACTTC.

This clonotype was seen many times. The V call is TRBV10-3, the J call TRBJ1-2; D gene ambiguous. The CDR3 has 14 amino acids. Trimming left V 4 bases short and J 0 bases short, with 9 bases between. From germline, CDR1 is ENHRY and CDR2 SYGVKD. CDR3 sequence reads: CAISGTEANYGYTF. The CDR3 bases are TGTGCCATCAGTGGGACGGAAGCTAACTATGGCTACACCTTC.

This clonotype was recorded a few times. The chain has TRBV20-1 and TRBJ2-5; perhaps D is TRBD1 or TRBD2 (6 bases each). This CDR3 spans 11 amino acids. CDR1 and CDR2 from the germline V gene are DFQATT and SNEGSKA (reference sequence). Trimming cost V 8 bases and J 7 bases, with 14 bases left between them. CDR3 amino acids: CSTGGQGTQYF. The DNA of the CDR3 is TGCAGTACTGGGGGGCAGGGGACCCAGTACTTC.

The chain links TRBV5-5 to TRBJ2-3; TRBD2 matches at 9 bases. CDR3 length: 15 residues. Germline loops: CDR1 SGHKS, CDR2 YYEKEE (reference sequence). Unmatched junction bases numbered 3, after V lost 4 bases and J lost 0 bases. The CDR3 loop reads CASSVTSGSTDTQYF. CDR3 in DNA: TGTGCCAGCAGCGTGACTAGCGGTAGCACAGATACGCAGTATTTT.

This clonotype showed up just a few times. The rearrangement links TRBV4-3 to TRBJ2-3; 9 bases map to TRBD2. Germline V gives CDR1 LGHNA, CDR2 YSLEER. The V gene end was trimmed by 1 base and the J gene end by 2 bases; junction bases not matched to a gene: 7. The CDR3 is 17 residues long. The CDR3 sequence is CASSQATSGLITDTQYF. The DNA for the CDR3 is TGCGCCAGCAGCCAAGCGACTAGCGGACTGATCACAGATACGCAGTATTTT.

V usage is TRBV20-1 and J usage is TRBJ2-1; TRBD2 matches 7 bases. CDR3 length: 13 amino acids. V lost 0 bases, J lost 8 bases, and 4 bases stayed unmatched. Germline assignment: CDR1 DFQATT and CDR2 SNEGSKA (reference sequence). The CDR3 spells CSARERGKDEQFF. CDR3 bases: TGCAGTGCTAGAGAGCGGGGGAAGGATGAGCAGTTCTTC.

This clonotype has more than one count but fewer than ten. The gene calls are TRBV5-6 and TRBJ2-3; the match to TRBD2 covers 8 bases. The junction had 5 bases not matched to a gene; V was cut back by 0 bases and J by 2 bases. The CDR3 totals 16 residues. Germline V gives CDR1 SGHDT, CDR2 YYEEEE. The CDR3 loop reads CASSLELAEHTDTQYF. The CDR3 nucleotides read TGTGCCAGCAGCTTGGAACTAGCGGAACACACAGATACGCAGTATTTT.

In its sample, this clonotype was seen a few times. V is TRBV13 and J is TRBJ1-5, with a possible D match to TRBD1 (5 bases). CDR3 size: 12 residues. Germline V gene lookup returns CDR1 PRHDT and CDR2 FYEKMQ (reference sequence). V was cut by 5 bases and J by 11 bases, with 13 bases left in between. CDR3 amino acids: CASSPETASQHF. Written as DNA, the CDR3 is TGTGCCAGCAGCCCCGAGACAGCCTCCCAGCATTTT. Full variable domain (outside the CDR3, taken from reference TRBV13 and TRBJ1-5): AAGVIQSPRHLIKEKRETATLKCYPIPRHDTVYWYQQGPGQDPQFLISFYEKMQSDKGSIPDRFSAQQFSDYHSELNMSSLELGDSALYFCASSPETASQHFGDGTRLSIL.

The chain uses TRBV14 and TRBJ2-7; D call uncertain. The germline V gene has CDR1 SGHDN and CDR2 FVKESK. This CDR3 is 11 amino acids long. V was clipped by 2 bases and J by 5 bases, with 4 bases between them. Here the CDR3 reads CASSQRNEQYF. CDR3 nucleotide sequence: TGTGCCAGCAGCCAACGCAACGAGCAGTACTTC.

The gene calls are TRBV20-1 and TRBJ2-5, with 7 bases aligning to TRBD2. Germline assignment: CDR1 DFQATT and CDR2 SNEGSKA (reference sequence). There are 13 residues in the CDR3. The CDR3 DNA follows: TGCAGCGGGGGGAGCCTTGACCAAGAGACCCAGTACTTC. This gives the protein CSGGSLDQETQYF.

The V call is TRBV7-9, the J call TRBJ1-2, with 7 bases lining up with TRBD1. V lost 1 base and J lost 8; bases outside the gene matches: 7. The length of the CDR3 is 14 residues. Germline CDR1 SEHNR, CDR2 FQNEAQ (reference sequence). The CDR3 loop is CASSLVGGTMGYTF. CDR3 DNA: TGTGCCAGCAGCTTAGTAGGGGGCACGATGGGCTACACCTTC.

This chain joins TRBV28 and TRBJ2-1; D remains ambiguous. CDR1 and CDR2 (germline): MDHEN, SYDVKM. The CDR3 spans 15 residues. Trimming took 2 bases from V and 0 from J, leaving 8 bases between them. DNA of the CDR3: TGTGCCAGCAGTTTACGGCGGCGCTCCTACAATGAGCAGTTCTTC. It specifies CASSLRRRSYNEQFF. Together with reference TRBV28 and TRBJ2-1, the CDR3 gives the full variable domain: DVKVTQSSRYLVKRTGEKVFLECVQDMDHENMFWYRQDPGLGLRLIYFSYDVKMKEKGDIPEGYSVSREKKERFSLILESASTNQTSMYLCASSLRRRSYNEQFFGPGTRLTVL.

V gene TRBV24-1 combines with J gene TRBJ2-2; TRBD2 agrees at 8 bases. V gave up 4 bases and J gave up 0 bases; unmatched junction bases: 3. The CDR3 is made up of 16 amino acids. Germline CDR1 and CDR2: KGHDR and SFDVKD. CDR3 bases: TGTGCCACCAGTGACCTTAGCGGGACGAACACCGGGGAGCTGTTTTTT. As protein: CATSDLSGTNTGELFF.

This clonotype was found a few times. The chain uses TRBV4-1 and TRBJ2-7; 9 bases line up with TRBD1. This CDR3 comprises 18 residues. Germline-derived CDR1 and CDR2 are MGHRA and YSYEKL. V was pared by 4 bases and J by 7 bases, with 20 bases of the junction left unmatched. The CDR3, as DNA: TGCGCCAGCAGCCCAGCACCCTTCTCCGGGACAGGGTCCATAGAGCAGTACTTC. Its translation is CASSPAPFSGTGSIEQYF.

This chain joins TRBV20-1 and TRBJ2-7, with 7 bases matching TRBD1. V lost 0 bases, J lost 1 base, and 3 bases stayed unmatched. The CDR3 extends over 14 amino acids. Per germline, CDR1 DFQATT and CDR2 SNEGSKA (reference sequence). DNA of the CDR3: TGCAGTGCTAGAGATGCCAGGGGGTCCTACGAGCAGTACTTC. It specifies CSARDARGSYEQYF.